This entry is about one TCR beta chain. Its antigen is not known. This entry comes from a study of radiation and T cells in renal cell carcinoma. Across the study: Nephrectomy followed 15 Gy stereotactic body radiation by 4 weeks. Broader study findings: Top tumor clonotypes rose in blood 2 weeks post-radiation, then contracted.

The repertoire was sequenced with immunoSEQ multiplex PCR; TCRdb's copy has only in-frame clones and lacks some. The repertoire has fewer than 150,000 clones, 85% to 90% of them found once; the top ten carry 5.8%. The CDR3 is made up of 14 amino acids. V shed 5 bases and J 5 bases; nucleotides not matched to a gene: 4. The V gene's germline CDR1 is MNHNS and CDR2 SASEGT. As for time point: blood 2 weeks post-SBRT. Noted treatment: 15 Gy SBRT to primary tumor, nephrectomy 4 weeks later. Clear cell pathology was present in this patient's renal cell carcinoma. V gene TRBV6-1 combines with J gene TRBJ2-2; TRBD1 aligns across 8 bases. The sample was blood, taken from a patient whose treatment included radiotherapy and nephrectomy. The source is a woman in her 70s with renal cell carcinoma. CDR3 in DNA: TGTGCCAGCAGTCCCTACAGGGGGACCGGGGAGCTGTTTTTT. It translates to CASSPYRGTGELFF.